The T cell receptor beta chain described here comes from a study of metastatic and nonmetastatic thyroid tumors. Study-wide background: Both malignant and benign thyroid patients supplied peripheral blood and tumor or nodule tissue samples, across which the repertoires of these patients were then compared.

All patients reached thyroid surgery having received no treatment beforehand. TCRdb re-called the PCR reads via MiXCR. The data hold around 37,000 clones, with 24% observed a single time. This CDR3 comprises 11 residues. V lost 5 bases to trimming and J lost 6 bases, with 11 bases between them. The V gene's germline CDR1 is DFQATT and CDR2 SNEGSKA (reference sequence). The sample consisted of tumor tissue. The receptor comes from a female donor with papillary thyroid cancer or a benign thyroid nodule (not recorded which). Some clones in this sample may be carry-over from other donors' samples. This chain joins TRBV20-1 and TRBJ2-7; D perhaps matches TRBD1 (6 bases). The CDR3: CSALQGGEQYF. The CDR3 DNA follows: TGCAGTGCTTTACAAGGGGGCGAGCAGTACTTC.